This is a list of T cell receptor beta chains from one sample in a study of cytomegalovirus exposure and HLA in healthy donors. TCRdb's table, derived via immunoSEQ multiplex PCR, lists solely in-frame clones and lacks some. The data hold about 360,000 clones, with roughly 90% observed a single time. The specimen was PBMCs. The source is a young woman in good health and CMV-seronegative. Each CDR3 is given with its conserved first and last residue. The order of the fields is J gene, V gene, D gene, CDR3 protein, CDR3 DNA. The D gene is left open where the match is weak.

>TRBJ2-7|TRBV7-6|TRBD1
CASSLGTTGGGIHEQYF
TGTGCCAGCAGCTTAGGGACGACAGGGGGCGGTATCCACGAGCAGTACTTC
>TRBJ2-1|TRBV28|.
CASSLPYNEQFF
TGTGCCAGCAGTTTACCGTACAATGAGCAGTTCTTC
>TRBJ1-6|TRBV18|TRBD1
CASSIHPGQSDSPLHF
TGTGCCAGCTCCATACACCCGGGACAGTCTGACTCACCCCTCCACTTT
>TRBJ1-3|TRBV15|.
CATSRDRGRGNTIYF
TGTGCCACCAGCAGAGACAGGGGCCGTGGAAACACCATATATTTT
>TRBJ1-4|TRBV2|TRBD1
CASSEWVDREGEKLFF
TGTGCCAGCAGTGAATGGGTGGACAGGGAAGGCGAAAAACTGTTTTTT
>TRBJ2-7|TRBV7-9|TRBD2
CASSPIAGADEQYF
TGTGCCAGCAGCCCCATAGCGGGAGCAGACGAGCAGTACTTC
>TRBJ2-3|TRBV2|.
CASSDSVISTDTQYF
TGTGCCAGCAGTGACAGTGTCATTAGCACAGATACGCAGTATTTT
>TRBJ2-1|TRBV6-6|TRBD1
CAGSDREHEQFF
TGTGCCGGCTCGGACAGGGAACATGAGCAGTTCTTC
>TRBJ2-1|TRBV7-8|TRBD2
CASSLDGLALNEQFF
TGTGCCAGCAGCTTAGATGGACTAGCGTTGAATGAGCAGTTCTTC
>TRBJ2-3|TRBV2|TRBD2
CASRSGLAGVSDTQYF
TGTGCCAGCAGGTCCGGTCTAGCGGGAGTATCAGATACGCAGTATTTT
>TRBJ1-6|TRBV30|.
CAWSVLGAQYNSPLHF
TGTGCCTGGAGTGTGTTAGGAGCCCAATATAATTCACCCCTCCACTTT